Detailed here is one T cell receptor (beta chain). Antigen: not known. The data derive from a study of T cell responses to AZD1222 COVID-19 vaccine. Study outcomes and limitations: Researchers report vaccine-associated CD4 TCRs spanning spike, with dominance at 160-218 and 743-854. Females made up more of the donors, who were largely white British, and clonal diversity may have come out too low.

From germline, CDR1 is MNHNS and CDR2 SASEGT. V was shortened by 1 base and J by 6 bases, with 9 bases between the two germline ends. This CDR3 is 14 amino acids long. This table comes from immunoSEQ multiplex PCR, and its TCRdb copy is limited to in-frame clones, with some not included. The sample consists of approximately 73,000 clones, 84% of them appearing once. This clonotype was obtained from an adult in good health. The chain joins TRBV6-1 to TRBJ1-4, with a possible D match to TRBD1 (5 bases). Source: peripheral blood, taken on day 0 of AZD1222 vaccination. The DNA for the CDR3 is TGTGCCAGCAGTGAAGGCCAGGGACATGAAAAACTGTTTTTT. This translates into CASSEGQGHEKLFF.